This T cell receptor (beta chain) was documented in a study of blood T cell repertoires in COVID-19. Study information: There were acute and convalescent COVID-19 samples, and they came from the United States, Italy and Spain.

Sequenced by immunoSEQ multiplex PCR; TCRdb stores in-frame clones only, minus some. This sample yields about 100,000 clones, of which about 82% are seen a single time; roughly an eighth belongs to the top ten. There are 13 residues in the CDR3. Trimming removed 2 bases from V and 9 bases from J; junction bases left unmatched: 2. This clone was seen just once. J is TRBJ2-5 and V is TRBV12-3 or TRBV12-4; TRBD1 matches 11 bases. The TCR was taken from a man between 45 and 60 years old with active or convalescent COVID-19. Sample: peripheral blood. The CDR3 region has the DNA TGTGCCAGCAGTTTAAGGGACAGGGGGTCCCAGTACTTC. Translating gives CASSLRDRGSQYF.